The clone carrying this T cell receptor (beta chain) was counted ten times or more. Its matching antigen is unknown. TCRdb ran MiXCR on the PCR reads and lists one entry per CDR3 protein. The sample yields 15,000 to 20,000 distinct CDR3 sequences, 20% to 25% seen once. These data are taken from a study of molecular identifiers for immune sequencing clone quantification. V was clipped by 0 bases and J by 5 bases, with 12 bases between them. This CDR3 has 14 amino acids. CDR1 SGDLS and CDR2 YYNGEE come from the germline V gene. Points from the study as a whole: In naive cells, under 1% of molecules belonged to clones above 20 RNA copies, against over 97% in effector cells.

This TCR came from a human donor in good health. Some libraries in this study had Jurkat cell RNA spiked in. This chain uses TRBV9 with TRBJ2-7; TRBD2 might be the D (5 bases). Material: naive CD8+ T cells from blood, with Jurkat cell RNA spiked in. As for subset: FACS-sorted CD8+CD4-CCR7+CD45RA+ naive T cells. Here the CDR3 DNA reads TGTGCCAGCAGCGTAGGGACTTCGTTCGACGAGCAGTACTTC. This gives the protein CASSVGTSFDEQYF.